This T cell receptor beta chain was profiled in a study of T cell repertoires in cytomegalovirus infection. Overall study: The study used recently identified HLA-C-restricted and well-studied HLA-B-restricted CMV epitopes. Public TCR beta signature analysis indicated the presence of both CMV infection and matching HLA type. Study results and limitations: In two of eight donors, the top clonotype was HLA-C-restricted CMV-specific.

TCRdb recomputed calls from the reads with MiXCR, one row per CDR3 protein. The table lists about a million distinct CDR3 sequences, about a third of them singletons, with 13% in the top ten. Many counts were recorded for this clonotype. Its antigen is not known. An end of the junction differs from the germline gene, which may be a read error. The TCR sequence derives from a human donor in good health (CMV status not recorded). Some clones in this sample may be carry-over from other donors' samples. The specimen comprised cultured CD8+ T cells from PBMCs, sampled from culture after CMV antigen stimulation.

The CDR3 DNA sequence: TGTGCCAGCAGCAAAGATACGCAGTATTTT. This codes for CASSKDTQYF. The chain employs TRBV7-9 and TRBJ2-3; D is undetermined. Germline V lookup: CDR1 SEHNR, CDR2 FQNEAQ (reference sequence). The CDR3 sequence is 10 residues long.